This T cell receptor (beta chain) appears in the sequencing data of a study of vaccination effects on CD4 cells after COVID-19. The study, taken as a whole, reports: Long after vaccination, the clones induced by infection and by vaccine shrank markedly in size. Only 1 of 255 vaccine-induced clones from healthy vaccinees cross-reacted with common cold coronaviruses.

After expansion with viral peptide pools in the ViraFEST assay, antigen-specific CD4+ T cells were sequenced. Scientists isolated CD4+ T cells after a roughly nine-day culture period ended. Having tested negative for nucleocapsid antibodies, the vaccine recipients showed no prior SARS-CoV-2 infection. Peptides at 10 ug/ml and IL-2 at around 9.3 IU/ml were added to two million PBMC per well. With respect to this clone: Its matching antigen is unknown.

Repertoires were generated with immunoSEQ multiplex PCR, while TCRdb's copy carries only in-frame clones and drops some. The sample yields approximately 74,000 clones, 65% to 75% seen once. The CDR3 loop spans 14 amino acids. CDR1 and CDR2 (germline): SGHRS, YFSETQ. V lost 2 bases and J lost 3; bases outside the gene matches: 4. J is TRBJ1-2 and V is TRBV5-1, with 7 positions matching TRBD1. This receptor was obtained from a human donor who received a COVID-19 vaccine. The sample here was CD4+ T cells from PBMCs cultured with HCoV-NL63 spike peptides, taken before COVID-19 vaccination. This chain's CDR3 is CASSLDDRDYGYTF. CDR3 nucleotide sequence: TGCGCCAGCAGCTTAGATGACAGGGACTATGGCTACACCTTC.